This T cell receptor (beta chain) came from a study of T-cell memory formation after mild COVID-19. Study-wide points: From day 15 to 85, contracting clones were balanced between CD4 and CD8, whereas later expanders leaned toward CD4+.

MiXCR was run by TCRdb on the 5' RACE reads, yielding one entry per CDR3 protein. The sample yields some 88,000 distinct CDR3 sequences, around 27% seen once. Trimming removed 1 base at V and 5 bases at J, with 9 bases between. This CDR3 is built from 14 residues. Germline V gene lookup returns CDR1 SGHTA and CDR2 FQGNSA. This clonotype was recorded a few times. The antigen is not known. Sequencing was done on a sample of PBMCs or a T cell subset sorted from them (not recorded which). This receptor was identified in a man aged 18-30 years who had mild COVID-19 (a few samples of this study predate the infection). Cell type and time point are not known. V and J are TRBV7-2 and TRBJ2-1; weak D call: TRBD2 (5 bases). CDR3 coding DNA: TGTGCCAGCAGCTTAGGAGGGCCGAACAATGAGCAGTTCTTC. Translating gives CASSLGGPNNEQFF.